This T cell receptor beta chain was documented in a study of blood T cell repertoires in COVID-19. Overall study context: Sites across the United States, Italy and Spain contributed samples from acute and convalescent COVID-19. Sample material is recorded as cDNA or gDNA derived from T cells, B-cell-depleted T cells, or PBMCs.

Original processing methods: The authors estimated nucleated cell counts from reference gene primer amplification. TCRdb keeps only in-frame clones here, not all; method: immunoSEQ multiplex PCR. V and J calls plus clone size are reproduced from that table; the DNA served to infer D and trimming. The sample lists 150,000 to 180,000 clones, 70% to 85% occurring once. Followed over time, Seattle patients had been enrolled while infection was active. The sequenced sample consisted of peripheral blood. The receptor's source is a man between 60 and 70 years old with COVID-19, enrolled during active disease.

The CDR3 sequence is CASSYLGQVLGYTF. The CDR3 DNA follows: TGTGCCAGCAGTTACCTCGGACAGGTTCTTGGCTACACCTTC. The chain carries TRBV6-2 or TRBV6-3 and TRBJ1-2; 7 bases agree with TRBD1. Germline CDR1 and CDR2: MNHEY and SVGEGT. The CDR3 contains 14 residues. J gave up 7 bases and V 2 bases, and 7 bases lay outside the gene matches.